This T cell receptor (beta chain) was obtained from a study of T-cell memory formation after mild COVID-19. Study summary: Largely donor-specific sequence clusters came from a couple of donors. Study-level results: CD4+ contracting clones were found mainly in CM and EM, and CD8+ ones in EMRA.

The table lists this clonotype with a few counts. What it binds is unknown. A 5'RACE reaction primed in the constant segment made cDNA libraries of TCR alpha and TCR beta, and these carried sample barcodes and UMIs. One entry per CDR3 protein, called by TCRdb with MiXCR from the 5' RACE reads. The data hold about 150,000 distinct CDR3 sequences, with approximately 14% observed a single time. V lost 10 bases to trimming and J lost 0 bases, with 13 bases between them. The CDR3 totals 13 residues. Germline CDR1 ENHRY, CDR2 SYGVKD. The chain is built from TRBV10-3 and TRBJ2-7; weak D call: TRBD1 (6 bases). Sequenced sample: PBMCs or a T cell subset sorted from them (not recorded which). This sequence was found in an adult woman who had mild COVID-19 (a few samples of this study predate the infection). Cell type and time point are not known. The CDR3 DNA reads as TGTGCCACAAGAGGACAGAGCTCCTACGAGCAGTACTTC. Encoded protein: CATRGQSSYEQYF.